This T cell receptor beta chain is from a study of cytotoxic CD8 clonotypes in ibrutinib-treated CLL. Study details: Specimens for response were gathered following a median around a year of therapy, spanning 6 to 36. General observations from the study: The public clonotypes identified were infrequent and showed contraction or stability on treatment. Circulating CD8+ T-cell counts were tracked by baseline clonality, which exceeded that of age-matched healthy donors.

From cryopreserved PBMCs came around 2 micrograms of genomic DNA used for TCR beta libraries. Remarks on this clone: Its target is unknown.

V dropped 5 bases and J dropped 8 bases, with 15 bases sitting between them. The V gene's germline CDR1 is SGHTA and CDR2 FQGNSA. The CDR3 is made up of 13 amino acids. Assay used: immunoSEQ multiplex PCR; TCRdb lists only in-frame clones, some missing. The sample contains approximately 190,000 clones, more than 65% of which appear only once. Sequencing used PBMCs, obtained after 12 months of ibrutinib treatment. The chain carries TRBV7-2 and TRBJ1-1, with D tentatively TRBD1 (5 bases). The receptor was isolated from a human donor with chronic lymphocytic leukemia. The chain's CDR3 is CASSPAWQGEAFF. In nucleotides, the CDR3 is TGTGCCAGCAGCCCTGCCTGGCAGGGCGAAGCTTTCTTT.